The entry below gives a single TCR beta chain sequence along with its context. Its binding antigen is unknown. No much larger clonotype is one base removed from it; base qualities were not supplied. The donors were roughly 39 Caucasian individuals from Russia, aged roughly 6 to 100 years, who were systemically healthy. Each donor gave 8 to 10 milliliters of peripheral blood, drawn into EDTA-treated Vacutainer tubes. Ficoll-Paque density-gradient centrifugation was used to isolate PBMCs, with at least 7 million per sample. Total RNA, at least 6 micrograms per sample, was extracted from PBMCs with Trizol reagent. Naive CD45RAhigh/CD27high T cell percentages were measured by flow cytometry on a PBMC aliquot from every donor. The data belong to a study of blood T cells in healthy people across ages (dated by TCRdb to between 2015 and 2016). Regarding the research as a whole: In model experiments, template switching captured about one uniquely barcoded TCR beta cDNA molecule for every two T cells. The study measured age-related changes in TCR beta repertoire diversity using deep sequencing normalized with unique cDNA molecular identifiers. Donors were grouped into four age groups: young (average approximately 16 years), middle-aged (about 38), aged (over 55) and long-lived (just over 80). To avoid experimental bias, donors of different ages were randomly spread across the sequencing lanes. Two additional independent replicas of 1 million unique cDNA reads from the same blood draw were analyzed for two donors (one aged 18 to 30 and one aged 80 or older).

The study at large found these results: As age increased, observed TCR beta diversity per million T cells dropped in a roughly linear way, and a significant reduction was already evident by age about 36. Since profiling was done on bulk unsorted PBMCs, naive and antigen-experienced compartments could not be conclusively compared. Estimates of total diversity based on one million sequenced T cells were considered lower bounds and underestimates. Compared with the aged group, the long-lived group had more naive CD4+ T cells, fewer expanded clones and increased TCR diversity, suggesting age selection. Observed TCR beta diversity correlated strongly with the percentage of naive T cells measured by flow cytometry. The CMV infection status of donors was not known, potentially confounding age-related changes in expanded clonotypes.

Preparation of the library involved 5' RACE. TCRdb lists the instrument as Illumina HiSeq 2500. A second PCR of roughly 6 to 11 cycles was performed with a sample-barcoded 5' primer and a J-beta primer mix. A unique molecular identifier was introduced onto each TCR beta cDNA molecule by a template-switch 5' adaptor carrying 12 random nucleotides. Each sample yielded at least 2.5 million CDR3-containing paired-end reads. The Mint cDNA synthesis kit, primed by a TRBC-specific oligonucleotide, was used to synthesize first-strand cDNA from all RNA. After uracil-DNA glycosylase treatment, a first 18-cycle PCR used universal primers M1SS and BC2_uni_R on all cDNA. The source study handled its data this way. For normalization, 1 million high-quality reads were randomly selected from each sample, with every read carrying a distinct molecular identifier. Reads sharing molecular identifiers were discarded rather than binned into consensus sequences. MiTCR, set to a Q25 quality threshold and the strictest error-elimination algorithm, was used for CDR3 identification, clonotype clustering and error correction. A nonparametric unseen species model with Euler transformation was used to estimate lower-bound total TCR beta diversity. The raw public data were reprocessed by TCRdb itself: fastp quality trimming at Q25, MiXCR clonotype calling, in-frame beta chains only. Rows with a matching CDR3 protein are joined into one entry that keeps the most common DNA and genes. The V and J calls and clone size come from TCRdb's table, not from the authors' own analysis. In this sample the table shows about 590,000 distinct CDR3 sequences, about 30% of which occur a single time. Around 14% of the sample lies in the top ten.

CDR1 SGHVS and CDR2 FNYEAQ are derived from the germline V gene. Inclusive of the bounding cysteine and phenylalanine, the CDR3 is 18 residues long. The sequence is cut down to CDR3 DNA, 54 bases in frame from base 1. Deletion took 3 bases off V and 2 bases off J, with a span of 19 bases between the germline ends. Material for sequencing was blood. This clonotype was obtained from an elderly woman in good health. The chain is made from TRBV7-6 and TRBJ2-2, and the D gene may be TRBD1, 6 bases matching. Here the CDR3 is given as CASSFPSQGLHNTGELFF. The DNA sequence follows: TGTGCCAGCAGCTTCCCCTCACAGGGTCTCCATAACACCGGGGAGCTGTTTTTT.